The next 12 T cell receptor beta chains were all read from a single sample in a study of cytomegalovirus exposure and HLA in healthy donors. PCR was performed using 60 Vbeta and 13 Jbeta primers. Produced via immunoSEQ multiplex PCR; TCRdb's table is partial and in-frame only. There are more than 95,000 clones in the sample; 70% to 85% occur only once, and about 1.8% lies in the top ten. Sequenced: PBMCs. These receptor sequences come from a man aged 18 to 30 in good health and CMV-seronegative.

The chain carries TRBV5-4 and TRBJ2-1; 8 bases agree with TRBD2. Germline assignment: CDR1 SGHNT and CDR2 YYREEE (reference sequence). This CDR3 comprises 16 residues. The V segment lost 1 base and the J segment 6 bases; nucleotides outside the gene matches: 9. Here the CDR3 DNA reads TGTGCCAGCAGCTTGTACGGGGGGGCCCCCGGCAATGAGCAGTTCTTC. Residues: CASSLYGGAPGNEQFF.

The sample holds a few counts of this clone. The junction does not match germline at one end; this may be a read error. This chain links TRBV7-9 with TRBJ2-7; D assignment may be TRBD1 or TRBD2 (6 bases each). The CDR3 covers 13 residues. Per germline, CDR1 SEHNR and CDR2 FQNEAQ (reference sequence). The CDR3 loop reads CSSSLGLQGEQYF. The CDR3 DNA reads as TGTTCCAGCAGCTTAGGACTACAGGGAGAGCAGTACTTC.

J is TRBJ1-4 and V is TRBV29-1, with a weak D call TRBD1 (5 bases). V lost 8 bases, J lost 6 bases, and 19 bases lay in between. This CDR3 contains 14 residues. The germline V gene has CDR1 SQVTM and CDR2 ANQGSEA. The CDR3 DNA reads TGCAGCCCTGACTTGACAGCGCTCGATGAAAAACTGTTTTTT. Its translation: CSPDLTALDEKLFF.

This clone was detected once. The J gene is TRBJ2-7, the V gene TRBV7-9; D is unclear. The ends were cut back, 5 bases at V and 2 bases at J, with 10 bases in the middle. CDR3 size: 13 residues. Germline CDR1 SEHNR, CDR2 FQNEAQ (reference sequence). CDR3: CASSPRVAYEQYF. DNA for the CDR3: TGTGCCAGCAGCCCCCGGGTCGCCTACGAGCAGTACTTC. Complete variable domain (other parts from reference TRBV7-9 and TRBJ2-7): DTGVSQNPRHKITKRGQNVTFRCDPISEHNRLYWYRQTLGQGPEFLTYFQNEAQLEKSRLLSDRFSAERPKGSFSTLEIQRTEQGDSAMYLCASSPRVAYEQYFGPGTRLTVT.

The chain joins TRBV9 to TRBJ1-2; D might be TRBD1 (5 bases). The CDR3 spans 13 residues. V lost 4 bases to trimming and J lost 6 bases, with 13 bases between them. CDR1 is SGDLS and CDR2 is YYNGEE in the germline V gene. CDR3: CASSSRGRDGYTF. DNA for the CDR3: TGTGCCAGCAGCTCTAGGGGTCGAGATGGCTACACCTTC.

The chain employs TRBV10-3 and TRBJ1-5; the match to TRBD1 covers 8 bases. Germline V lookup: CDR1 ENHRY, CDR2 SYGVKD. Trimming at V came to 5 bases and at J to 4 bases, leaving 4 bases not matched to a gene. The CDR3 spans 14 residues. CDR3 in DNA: TGTGCCATCAGTCCCACAGGGGGAAATCAGCCCCAGCATTTT. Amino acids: CAISPTGGNQPQHF.

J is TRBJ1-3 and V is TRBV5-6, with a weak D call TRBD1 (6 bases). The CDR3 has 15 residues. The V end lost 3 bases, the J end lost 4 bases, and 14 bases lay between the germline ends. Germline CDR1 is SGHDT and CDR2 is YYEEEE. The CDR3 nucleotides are TGTGCCAGCAGCTCGAGGGGGGGTTCGGGAAACACCATATATTTT. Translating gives CASSSRGGSGNTIYF.

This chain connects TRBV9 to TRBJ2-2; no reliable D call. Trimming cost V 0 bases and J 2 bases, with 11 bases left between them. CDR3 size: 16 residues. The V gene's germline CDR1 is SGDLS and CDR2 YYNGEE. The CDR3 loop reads CASSVGPESNTGELFF. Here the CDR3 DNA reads TGTGCCAGCAGCGTAGGTCCTGAGTCAAACACCGGGGAGCTGTTTTTT. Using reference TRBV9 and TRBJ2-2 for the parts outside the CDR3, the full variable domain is DSGVTQTPKHLITATGQRVTLRCSPRSGDLSVYWYQQSLDQGLQFLIQYYNGEERAKGNILERFSAQQFPDLHSELNLSSLELGDSALYFCASSVGPESNTGELFFGEGSRLTVL.

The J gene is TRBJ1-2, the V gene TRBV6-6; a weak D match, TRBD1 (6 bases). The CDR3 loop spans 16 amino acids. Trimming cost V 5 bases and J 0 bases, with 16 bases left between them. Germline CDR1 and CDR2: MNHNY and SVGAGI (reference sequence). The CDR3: CASSGKGGHTNYGYTF. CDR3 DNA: TGTGCCAGCAGTGGTAAAGGGGGTCATACTAACTATGGCTACACCTTC.

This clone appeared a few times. CDR3 DNA: TGCGCCAGCAGTGCCGTGACAGGGAGCTCTGGGGCCAACGTCCTGACTTTC. This gives the protein CASSAVTGSSGANVLTF. The gene calls are TRBV10-2 and TRBJ2-6, with 7 bases lining up with TRBD1. The V gene's germline CDR1 is WSHSY and CDR2 SAAADI. Trimming removed 4 bases from V and 0 bases from J; junction bases left unmatched: 6. The CDR3 has 17 amino acids.

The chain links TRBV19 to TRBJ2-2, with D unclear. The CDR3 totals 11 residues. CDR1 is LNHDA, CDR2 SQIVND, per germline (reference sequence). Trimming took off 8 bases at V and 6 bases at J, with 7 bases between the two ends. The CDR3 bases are TGTGCCAGTTCCACACCCGGGGAGCTGTTTTTT. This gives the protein CASSTPGELFF. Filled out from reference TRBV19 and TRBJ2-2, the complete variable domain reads DGGITQSPKYLFRKEGQNVTLSCEQNLNHDAMYWYRQDPGQGLRLIYYSQIVNDFQKGDIAEGYSVSREKKESFPLTVTSAQKNPTAFYLCASSTPGELFFGEGSRLTVL.

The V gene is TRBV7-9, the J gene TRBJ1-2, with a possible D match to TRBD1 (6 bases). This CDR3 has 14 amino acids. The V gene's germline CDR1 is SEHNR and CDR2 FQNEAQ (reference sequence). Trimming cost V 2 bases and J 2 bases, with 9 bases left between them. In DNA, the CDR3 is TGTGCCAGCAGCTTAAAACAGGGCAACTATGGCTACACCTTC. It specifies CASSLKQGNYGYTF.